Shown below are 7 T cell receptor beta chains from a single sample sequenced in a study of blood T cell repertoires in COVID-19. The method was immunoSEQ multiplex PCR; TCRdb's version includes in-frame clones alone and lacks a portion of them. The data contain 110,000 to 150,000 clones, roughly 80% of them singletons. The sequenced sample consisted of PBMCs or T cells enriched from blood (not recorded which). The receptors were gathered from a woman aged 50 to 60 who had recovered from COVID-19.

CDR3 protein: CASSPRASSTDTQYF. The CDR3 nucleotides are TGTGCCAGCAGCCCGCGGGCTTCTAGCACAGATACGCAGTATTTT. The chain employs TRBV14 and TRBJ2-3; D might be TRBD2 (5 bases). This CDR3 is built from 15 residues. Trimming stripped 4 bases from V and 0 bases from J, with 11 bases between. The V gene's germline CDR1 is SGHDN and CDR2 FVKESK.

The chain joins TRBV10-3 to TRBJ1-3, with no clear D. The CDR3 loop spans 14 amino acids. CDR1 and CDR2 (germline): ENHRY, SYGVKD. The germline V and J ends were trimmed by 5 bases and 4 bases, with 12 bases remaining between them. The CDR3 loop is CAISSTGLGNTIYF. CDR3 nucleotide sequence: TGTGCCATCAGTTCGACTGGATTAGGAAACACCATATATTTT.

This sequence joins TRBV12-5 and TRBJ1-2; weak D call: TRBD1 (6 bases). The germline V and J ends were trimmed by 9 bases and 4 bases, with 12 bases remaining between them. The CDR3 contains 12 residues. Germline lookup yields CDR1 LGHNT and CDR2 FRNRAP. CDR3 loop: CASKRGIYGYTF. Here the CDR3 DNA reads TGTGCTAGCAAAAGGGGGATCTATGGCTACACCTTC.

The chain uses TRBV7-9 and TRBJ2-5, with 8 positions matching TRBD1. The length of the CDR3 is 15 residues. Germline V gives CDR1 SEHNR, CDR2 FQNEAQ (reference sequence). The ends lost 1 base at V and 2 bases at J; junction bases unmatched: 3. Here the CDR3 DNA reads TGTGCCAGCAGCTTAGGGACAGGGAATCAAGAGACCCAGTACTTC. This encodes CASSLGTGNQETQYF.

The rearrangement links TRBV28 to TRBJ1-4, with unresolved D. The CDR3 is 13 amino acids. The V end lost 3 bases, the J end lost 6 bases, and 8 bases lay between the germline ends. Germline CDR1 reads MDHEN; CDR2 reads SYDVKM. CDR3 coding DNA: TGTGCCAGCAGTTTCCAGGAGGATGAAAAACTGTTTTTT. Its protein is CASSFQEDEKLFF.

The chain employs TRBV29-1 and TRBJ2-1; 9 positions agree with TRBD2. Germline-derived CDR1 and CDR2 are SQVTM and ANQGSEA. This CDR3 has 12 residues. V lost 1 base and J lost 8; bases outside the gene matches: 0. The CDR3 sequence is CSVEGTSDEQFF. CDR3 coding DNA: TGCAGCGTTGAAGGGACTAGCGATGAGCAGTTCTTC.

J is TRBJ1-1 and V is TRBV5-4; D may be TRBD1 (5 bases). Germline CDR1 is SGHNT and CDR2 is YYREEE (reference sequence). The ends were cut back, 4 bases at V and 3 bases at J, with 10 bases in the middle. CDR3 length: 13 amino acids. CDR3 amino acids: CASSPQGDTEAFF. CDR3 in DNA: TGTGCCAGCAGCCCTCAAGGGGACACTGAAGCTTTCTTT. Supplemented by reference TRBV5-4 and TRBJ1-1, the full variable domain reads ETGVTQSPTHLIKTRGQQVTLRCSSQSGHNTVSWYQQALGQGPQFIFQYYREEENGRGNFPPRFSGLQFPNYSSELNVNALELDDSALYLCASSPQGDTEAFFGQGTRLTVV.